Listed below are T cell receptor beta chains from one sample, sequenced in a study of monozygotic twins with inflammatory bowel disease. TCRdb processed the 5' RACE reads again and assigns one entry to each CDR3 protein, with no DNA. Found here are roughly 300,000 distinct CDR3 sequences; the top ten clones hold over 5.5%. Sample: blood. The source of these receptors is a human donor with ulcerative colitis or Crohn's disease, or a healthy co-twin of an affected twin (not recorded which). Each CDR3 is given with its conserved first and last residue.

j_call: TRBJ1-5; v_call: TRBV19; cdr3_aa: CASSRGNPGNQPQHF
j_call: TRBJ2-7; v_call: TRBV5-6; cdr3_aa: CASSRDLSSYEQYF
j_call: TRBJ2-1; v_call: TRBV19; cdr3_aa: CASSYSVAGGLDNEQFF
j_call: TRBJ2-3; v_call: TRBV6-2/TRBV6-3; cdr3_aa: CASSYRIYTDTQYF
j_call: TRBJ2-7; v_call: TRBV30; cdr3_aa: CAWSLRDRGFLVEQYF
j_call: TRBJ2-3; v_call: TRBV12-3/TRBV12-4; cdr3_aa: CASSLRQGATDTQYF
j_call: TRBJ2-2; v_call: TRBV10-3; cdr3_aa: CAISFGLANTGELFF
j_call: TRBJ2-3; v_call: TRBV27; cdr3_aa: CASMPFMADTQYF
j_call: TRBJ2-5; v_call: TRBV5-1; cdr3_aa: CASSPYRETQYF
j_call: TRBJ2-3; v_call: TRBV7-7; cdr3_aa: CASSSGTGGRTDTQYF
j_call: TRBJ1-3; v_call: TRBV6-2/TRBV6-3; cdr3_aa: CASSPSGNTIYF
j_call: TRBJ1-6; v_call: TRBV7-2; cdr3_aa: CASSRTGQGGSPLHF
j_call: TRBJ1-6; v_call: TRBV12-3/TRBV12-4; cdr3_aa: CASSPLIGGNSPLHF
j_call: TRBJ2-7; v_call: TRBV12-3/TRBV12-4; cdr3_aa: CASSLGQGGHSSYEQYF
j_call: TRBJ1-6; v_call: TRBV7-3; cdr3_aa: CASSPRPGTSPLDF
j_call: TRBJ2-7; v_call: TRBV6-5; cdr3_aa: CASTGANSYEQYF
j_call: TRBJ1-4; v_call: TRBV7-2; cdr3_aa: CASSPNYRDSNEKLFF
j_call: TRBJ1-4; v_call: TRBV7-2; cdr3_aa: CASSLNSGRGREKLFF
j_call: TRBJ1-6; v_call: TRBV13; cdr3_aa: CASSQDRGNSPLHF
j_call: TRBJ2-4; v_call: TRBV7-2; cdr3_aa: CASSLDGGGAKNIQYF
j_call: TRBJ1-1; v_call: TRBV7-9; cdr3_aa: CASQGLYTEAFF
j_call: TRBJ2-1; v_call: TRBV9; cdr3_aa: CASSPKETSGGALTKYEQFF
j_call: TRBJ2-1; v_call: TRBV2; cdr3_aa: CASTPLLYNEQFF
j_call: TRBJ1-6; v_call: TRBV28; cdr3_aa: CASSPESSYNSPLHF
j_call: TRBJ1-6; v_call: TRBV20-1; cdr3_aa: CSAREGTGNSPLHF
j_call: TRBJ2-5; v_call: TRBV7-2; cdr3_aa: CASSPSGQLTKETQYF
j_call: TRBJ2-7; v_call: TRBV12-3/TRBV12-4; cdr3_aa: CASSRPGLNTYEQYF
j_call: TRBJ2-3; v_call: TRBV5-1; cdr3_aa: CASRPNLAGGITDTQYF
j_call: TRBJ2-7; v_call: TRBV3-1; cdr3_aa: CASSQEQGLHEQYF
j_call: TRBJ1-5; v_call: TRBV5-5; cdr3_aa: CASSLAANNQPQHF
j_call: TRBJ2-3; v_call: TRBV6-5; cdr3_aa: CASSYRVGGRAGDTQYF
j_call: TRBJ2-5; v_call: TRBV6-2/TRBV6-3; cdr3_aa: CASRYVSLGTQYF
j_call: TRBJ1-5; v_call: TRBV30; cdr3_aa: CASTKGIGQPQHF
j_call: TRBJ1-1; v_call: TRBV7-3; cdr3_aa: CASSSRDSGSTEAFF
j_call: TRBJ1-4; v_call: TRBV7-2; cdr3_aa: CASSLGRSGRGGEKLFF
j_call: TRBJ1-1; v_call: TRBV7-2; cdr3_aa: CASSLGDRLNTEAFF
j_call: TRBJ2-2; v_call: TRBV19; cdr3_aa: CATRGAGRNTGELFF
j_call: TRBJ2-1; v_call: TRBV7-8; cdr3_aa: CASSPAVRTPSGSSYNEQFF
j_call: TRBJ2-5; v_call: TRBV19; cdr3_aa: CASSMRSLSYEETQYF
j_call: TRBJ2-2; v_call: TRBV28; cdr3_aa: CASSFGGRNTGELFF
j_call: TRBJ2-3; v_call: TRBV30; cdr3_aa: CAWMVGSTDTQYF
j_call: TRBJ2-3; v_call: TRBV20-1; cdr3_aa: CSASFASTDTQYF
j_call: TRBJ2-1; v_call: TRBV7-2; cdr3_aa: CASSSDGAWDNEQFF
j_call: TRBJ2-5; v_call: TRBV11-3; cdr3_aa: CASSKDRNQETQYF
j_call: TRBJ1-5; v_call: TRBV27; cdr3_aa: CASSLELNQPQHF
j_call: TRBJ2-4; v_call: TRBV5-1; cdr3_aa: CASRLTVAKNIQYF
j_call: TRBJ1-1; v_call: TRBV7-8; cdr3_aa: CASSLGLPNTEAFF
j_call: TRBJ2-7; v_call: TRBV19; cdr3_aa: CASSIASGSRFEQYF
j_call: TRBJ2-3; v_call: TRBV12-3/TRBV12-4; cdr3_aa: CASSLWRGGGVDTQYF
j_call: TRBJ2-7; v_call: TRBV5-8; cdr3_aa: CAGGSGHLFYEQYF